This is a list of T cell receptor beta chains from one sample in a study of blood T cells in healthy people across ages. MiXCR, run by TCRdb on the 5' RACE reads, gives a single entry per CDR3 protein. The repertoire includes roughly 1,500,000 distinct CDR3 sequences, about 31% of them detected once, and around 11% sits in the top ten. What was sequenced was blood. These TCRs come from a woman in her twenties or thirties in good health. Each CDR3 is given with its conserved first and last residue. The D gene is left open where the match is weak. Only some rows state a clone size, as once, few, many or a class for expanded clones.

cdr3_nt: TGTGCCAGCAGCTGGACTAGCCCGGGAGGGGATGAGCGGTTCTTC; cdr3_aa: CASSWTSPGGDERFF; d_call: TRBD2; j_call: TRBJ2-1; clone_size: NA; v_call: TRBV7-2
cdr3_nt: TGCAGTGCTACCGTCGCTAGCGGGGCCAGCACAGATACGCAGTATTTT; cdr3_aa: CSATVASGASTDTQYF; d_call: TRBD2; j_call: TRBJ2-3; clone_size: NA; v_call: TRBV20-1
cdr3_nt: TGTGCCAGCAGCACCGGACTAGCAGCCGATGAGCAGTTCTTC; cdr3_aa: CASSTGLAADEQFF; d_call: TRBD2; j_call: TRBJ2-1; clone_size: NA; v_call: TRBV7-3
cdr3_nt: TGTGCCAGCAGCCCTGGGAGTTGGGGTCGCGGGACTGAAGCTTTCTTT; cdr3_aa: CASSPGSWGRGTEAFF; d_call: NA; j_call: TRBJ1-1; clone_size: few; v_call: TRBV11-1
cdr3_nt: TGCAGCGTTGAAATGGTTACTAGCGGGAGTGCAGATACGCAGTATTTT; cdr3_aa: CSVEMVTSGSADTQYF; d_call: TRBD2; j_call: TRBJ2-3; clone_size: many; v_call: TRBV29-1
cdr3_nt: TGTCAGGGTCTTATTTTTTTGCATTCACCCCTCCACTTT; cdr3_aa: CQGLIFLHSPLHF; d_call: NA; j_call: TRBJ1-6; clone_size: NA; v_call: TRBV30
cdr3_nt: TGTGCCAGCAACAAACAGGGTGGCAAAAACATTCAGTACTTC; cdr3_aa: CASNKQGGKNIQYF; d_call: NA; j_call: TRBJ2-4; clone_size: NA; v_call: TRBV2
cdr3_nt: TGTGCCTCGGCTAGCGGGAGTCACGAGCAGTACTTC; cdr3_aa: CASASGSHEQYF; d_call: TRBD2; j_call: TRBJ2-7; clone_size: NA; v_call: TRBV6-2/TRBV6-3
cdr3_nt: TGTGCCAGCAGCTTCTGGACTAGCGGGGGGGGGACCCAGTACTTC; cdr3_aa: CASSFWTSGGGTQYF; d_call: TRBD2; j_call: TRBJ2-5; clone_size: many; v_call: TRBV5-6
cdr3_nt: TGCAGTGCTAGAGATCGGAGGGAATCACCCCTCCACTTT; cdr3_aa: CSARDRRESPLHF; d_call: NA; j_call: TRBJ1-6; clone_size: NA; v_call: TRBV20-1
cdr3_nt: TGTGCCAGCAGACAGGGTTTTCCCTACGAGCAGTACTTC; cdr3_aa: CASRQGFPYEQYF; d_call: NA; j_call: TRBJ2-7; clone_size: few; v_call: TRBV6-5
cdr3_nt: TGTGCCAGCAGCCAAGGTACGGGGATTTACACTGAAGCTTTCTTT; cdr3_aa: CASSQGTGIYTEAFF; d_call: NA; j_call: TRBJ1-1; clone_size: NA; v_call: TRBV3-1
cdr3_nt: TGCAGTGCTAATGACAGGGGGACGCAGTATTTT; cdr3_aa: CSANDRGTQYF; d_call: TRBD1; j_call: TRBJ2-3; clone_size: many; v_call: TRBV20-1
cdr3_nt: TGTGCCAGCAGCTTAACGAGGGACAGGGGAGTGAGCGGGGAGCTGTTTTTT; cdr3_aa: CASSLTRDRGVSGELFF; d_call: TRBD1; j_call: TRBJ2-2; clone_size: NA; v_call: TRBV7-3
cdr3_nt: TGCAGTGCTAGAGAGGGACAGGGGAGTGATGGCTACACCTTC; cdr3_aa: CSAREGQGSDGYTF; d_call: TRBD1; j_call: TRBJ1-2; clone_size: few; v_call: TRBV20-1
cdr3_nt: TGCAGCGTTGAAGGGCCGGGCAGCGCTACTAACTATGGCTACACCTTC; cdr3_aa: CSVEGPGSATNYGYTF; d_call: NA; j_call: TRBJ1-2; clone_size: NA; v_call: TRBV29-1
cdr3_nt: TGTGCCGGGACTAGCGGGCTTTTTGGGGCCCCAGAGACCCAGTACTTC; cdr3_aa: CAGTSGLFGAPETQYF; d_call: TRBD2; j_call: TRBJ2-5; clone_size: NA; v_call: TRBV6-1
cdr3_nt: TGTGCCAGCAGCTACCTAGGGCGGTGGACAGGGCCCATGAACACTGAAGCTTTCTTT; cdr3_aa: CASSYLGRWTGPMNTEAFF; d_call: TRBD1; j_call: TRBJ1-1; clone_size: few; v_call: TRBV6-5
cdr3_nt: TGTGCCACCAGTGACGCTAGCGGCATCTCCTACGAGCAGTACTTC; cdr3_aa: CATSDASGISYEQYF; d_call: TRBD2; j_call: TRBJ2-7; clone_size: NA; v_call: TRBV24-1
cdr3_nt: TGTGCCAGCAGTTTATTTCCCCAGACAGAGAGCTCCTACAATGAGCAGTTCTTC; cdr3_aa: CASSLFPQTESSYNEQFF; d_call: NA; j_call: TRBJ2-1; clone_size: NA; v_call: TRBV28
cdr3_nt: TGCAGTGCTACCCCTTTACAGGGGGTTTACAATGAGCAGTTCTTC; cdr3_aa: CSATPLQGVYNEQFF; d_call: TRBD1; j_call: TRBJ2-1; clone_size: few; v_call: TRBV20-1
cdr3_nt: TGTGCCAGCAGCTCCCCGCGGGGGACTGGCCAAGAGACCCAGTACTTC; cdr3_aa: CASSSPRGTGQETQYF; d_call: TRBD2; j_call: TRBJ2-5; clone_size: few; v_call: TRBV7-2
cdr3_nt: TGTGCCAGCAGCGTAGTTCCGACTGGGACCGGGGAGCTGTTTTTT; cdr3_aa: CASSVVPTGTGELFF; d_call: NA; j_call: TRBJ2-2; clone_size: few; v_call: TRBV9
cdr3_nt: TGTGCCAGCAGCGGTCGACTCGACCAGTGGGATACGCAGTATTTT; cdr3_aa: CASSGRLDQWDTQYF; d_call: NA; j_call: TRBJ2-3; clone_size: few; v_call: TRBV9
cdr3_nt: TGTGCCAGCAGCCCGATCCCGACAGGGGTGGATGGCTACACCTTC; cdr3_aa: CASSPIPTGVDGYTF; d_call: TRBD1; j_call: TRBJ1-2; clone_size: NA; v_call: TRBV7-3
cdr3_nt: TGTGCCAGCTCACTCCTGGACAGGGACAATGAGCAGTTCTTC; cdr3_aa: CASSLLDRDNEQFF; d_call: TRBD1; j_call: TRBJ2-1; clone_size: NA; v_call: TRBV18
cdr3_nt: TGTGCCAGCAGCTTAGTAGCGGGGGCCATCACTGAAGCTTTCTTT; cdr3_aa: CASSLVAGAITEAFF; d_call: NA; j_call: TRBJ1-1; clone_size: NA; v_call: TRBV7-9
cdr3_nt: TGTGCCAGCAGCTTAGATCTGGGTTGGTCACCCCTCCACTTT; cdr3_aa: CASSLDLGWSPLHF; d_call: NA; j_call: TRBJ1-6; clone_size: NA; v_call: TRBV11-3
cdr3_nt: TGTGCCAGCAGCTTAGAGGGCGGCTTCCAAGAGACCCAGTACTTC; cdr3_aa: CASSLEGGFQETQYF; d_call: NA; j_call: TRBJ2-5; clone_size: many; v_call: TRBV7-9
cdr3_nt: TGTGCCACCGCCCTTCCCGGACAGGGCCCTCGCGAGCAGTACTTC; cdr3_aa: CATALPGQGPREQYF; d_call: TRBD1; j_call: TRBJ2-7; clone_size: NA; v_call: TRBV7-9
cdr3_nt: TGTGCCAGCAGCCAAGAGAACAGGCCCCAGGAGACCCAGTACTTC; cdr3_aa: CASSQENRPQETQYF; d_call: NA; j_call: TRBJ2-5; clone_size: many; v_call: TRBV4-2
cdr3_nt: TGTGCCAGCAGTTACCCTACGGACAGGGGCTCCTACGAGCAGTACTTC; cdr3_aa: CASSYPTDRGSYEQYF; d_call: TRBD1; j_call: TRBJ2-7; clone_size: NA; v_call: TRBV6-5
cdr3_nt: TGTGCCAGCAGCTTAGTTAGCGGGGGGCTAGTTGGCACAGATACGCAGTATTTT; cdr3_aa: CASSLVSGGLVGTDTQYF; d_call: TRBD2; j_call: TRBJ2-3; clone_size: NA; v_call: TRBV11-2
cdr3_nt: TGTGCCAGCAGCTTAATGGGGACAGTACAAGAGACCCAGTACTTC; cdr3_aa: CASSLMGTVQETQYF; d_call: TRBD1; j_call: TRBJ2-5; clone_size: few; v_call: TRBV7-3
cdr3_nt: TGTGCCAGCAGCTTAGATCACCGGACTAGCACAGATACGCAGTATTTT; cdr3_aa: CASSLDHRTSTDTQYF; d_call: NA; j_call: TRBJ2-3; clone_size: few; v_call: TRBV7-9
cdr3_nt: TGCAGTGCCCGATCGCGGTCCGTAAGCAATGAGCAGTTCTTC; cdr3_aa: CSARSRSVSNEQFF; d_call: NA; j_call: TRBJ2-1; clone_size: NA; v_call: TRBV20-1
cdr3_nt: TGTGCCTGGAGTGTACGGGGTCAAGAGCAGTACTTC; cdr3_aa: CAWSVRGQEQYF; d_call: NA; j_call: TRBJ2-7; clone_size: NA; v_call: TRBV30
cdr3_nt: TGTGCCAGCGACTCGACAGGACAGGGGACCTACGAGCAGTACTTC; cdr3_aa: CASDSTGQGTYEQYF; d_call: TRBD1; j_call: TRBJ2-7; clone_size: few; v_call: TRBV28
cdr3_nt: TGTGCCAGCAGCTCATTTCCCAGGGGAAGTGCGATTGAAGCTTTCTTT; cdr3_aa: CASSSFPRGSAIEAFF; d_call: NA; j_call: TRBJ1-1; clone_size: once; v_call: TRBV7-6
cdr3_nt: TGCAGCTACCGACCCTGGACAGGGGAAGACATTCAGTACTTC; cdr3_aa: CSYRPWTGEDIQYF; d_call: TRBD1; j_call: TRBJ2-4; clone_size: NA; v_call: TRBV29-1